The 14 T cell receptor beta chains given below trace back to one sample, sequenced in a study of blood T cell repertoires in COVID-19. Libraries were prepared by immunoSEQ multiplex PCR; TCRdb keeps only in-frame clonotypes and omits some of them. The profile covers approximately 180,000 clones, with roughly 87% appearing a single time and roughly 1.5% taken by the ten largest. Sequenced material: peripheral blood. The receptors here all came from a woman aged 50 to 60 with acute or convalescent COVID-19.

V gene TRBV11-3 combines with J gene TRBJ1-2; D possibly corresponds to TRBD1 (5 bases). With 7 bases removed from V and 4 bases from J, the gap between germline ends came to 19 bases. Germline CDR1 reads SGHNT; CDR2 reads YENEEA. This CDR3 has 15 amino acids. The CDR3 DNA is TGTGCCAGCACCCCCGGGGGAGTCGGAGTCTATGGCTACACCTTC. Translating it yields CASTPGGVGVYGYTF.

This sequence joins TRBV5-4 and TRBJ2-1; 10 bases align to TRBD2. This CDR3 spans 16 amino acids. From germline, CDR1 is SGHNT and CDR2 YYREEE (reference sequence). V was pared by 4 bases and J by 4 bases, with 8 bases of the junction left unmatched. CDR3 in amino acids: CASSPAELAGYNEQFF. The CDR3 DNA reads TGTGCCAGCAGCCCCGCCGAACTAGCGGGATACAATGAGCAGTTCTTC.

The rearrangement uses TRBV5-8 and TRBJ1-2; 8 bases are a match to TRBD1. The germline CDR1 and CDR2 sequences are SGHTS and YDEGEE. The CDR3 runs to 13 residues. V shed 2 bases, J shed 8 bases, and the junction held 5 bases outside the gene matches. This CDR3 reads CASSFQGAGGYTF. The CDR3 nucleotides read TGTGCCAGCAGCTTCCAGGGGGCAGGCGGCTACACCTTC.

The chain links TRBV4-3 to TRBJ2-3; 8 bases map to TRBD2. This CDR3 has 15 residues. Germline V CDR1 and CDR2: LGHNA, YSLEER. J gave up 5 bases and V 0 bases, and 4 bases lay outside the gene matches. The CDR3 DNA reads TGCGCCAGCAGCCAAGACCTCGGGAGGGGAGATACGCAGTATTTT. This translates into CASSQDLGRGDTQYF.

On this clone itself: This specimen includes other DNA sequences encoding the same CDR3. The CDR3 protein is CSARSGHEQYF. CDR3 sequence (DNA): TGCAGTGCTAGGAGCGGGCACGAGCAGTACTTC. V gene TRBV20-1 combines with J gene TRBJ2-7, with a tentative D call TRBD2 (6 bases). Germline V gene lookup returns CDR1 DFQATT and CDR2 SNEGSKA (reference sequence). V lost 3 bases to trimming and J lost 5 bases, with 8 bases between them. This CDR3 has 11 amino acids.

The V gene is TRBV18, the J gene TRBJ1-1; 7 nucleotides match TRBD1. Germline loops: CDR1 KGHSH, CDR2 LQKENI. This CDR3 comprises 14 residues. The junction had 2 bases not matched to a gene; V was cut back by 3 bases and J by 1 base. The CDR3, as DNA: TGTGCCAGCTCACCGTGGACAGGGAACACTGAAGCTTTCTTT. As protein: CASSPWTGNTEAFF.

The rearrangement links TRBV6-2 or TRBV6-3 to TRBJ1-5; 8 bases map to TRBD1. This CDR3 spans 18 amino acids. Germline V lookup: CDR1 MNHEY, CDR2 SVGEGT. The ends lost 1 base at V and 4 bases at J; junction bases unmatched: 12. The CDR3 coding sequence is TGTGCCAGCAGTTACTTAGCTTCCAAACAGGGGGTTAATCAGCCCCAGCATTTT. The encoded protein is CASSYLASKQGVNQPQHF.

The CDR3 is CASSSGGRSSGELFF. CDR3 coding DNA: TGTGCCAGCAGCTCCGGCGGGAGGTCGTCCGGGGAGCTGTTTTTT. The rearrangement links TRBV6-2 or TRBV6-3 to TRBJ2-2; TRBD2 matches 8 bases. The germline gives CDR1 MNHEY, CDR2 SVGEGT. V dropped 6 bases and J dropped 6; count of bases not matched to a gene: 9. This CDR3 has 15 amino acids.

V and J are TRBV12-3 or TRBV12-4 and TRBJ2-1, with TRBD1 matching 7 bases. The trim removed 5 bases at V and 7 bases at J, leaving 5 bases unmatched. This CDR3 is built from 13 residues. CDR3 nucleotide sequence: TGTGCCAGCAGTACCACAGGGGTGAATGAGCAGTTCTTC. Protein product: CASSTTGVNEQFF.

Here the CDR3 reads CASRTTEMLTNEKLFF. DNA for the CDR3: TGTGCCAGTAGGACGACAGAAATGTTAACTAATGAAAAACTGTTTTTT. The chain employs TRBV19 and TRBJ1-4, with D possibly being TRBD1 (5 bases). The CDR3 totals 16 residues. V was clipped by 6 bases and J by 1 base, with 15 bases between them. Per the germline V gene, CDR1 is LNHDA and CDR2 is SQIVND (reference sequence).

This chain links TRBV5-4 with TRBJ1-2; D possibly corresponds to TRBD1 (6 bases). Germline CDR1 SGHNT, CDR2 YYREEE (reference sequence). Trimming shortened V by 3 bases and J by 4 bases, and 13 bases separated the two germline ends. CDR3 length: 14 residues. The CDR3 reads CASSSRGKGYGYTF. The CDR3 bases are TGTGCCAGCAGCTCCAGGGGTAAAGGCTATGGCTACACCTTC.

The chain employs TRBV19 and TRBJ2-3; perhaps TRBD1 as D (5 bases). The V end lost 5 bases, the J end lost 4 bases, and 22 bases lay between the germline ends. CDR3 length: 17 residues. Per the germline V gene, CDR1 is LNHDA and CDR2 is SQIVND (reference sequence). CDR3 coding DNA: TGTGCCAGTAGTCCAATGACAGATGTTTATGGGGCAGATACGCAGTATTTT. It is translated as CASSPMTDVYGADTQYF.

Here the CDR3 reads CASGFGHLDEQYF. The CDR3 DNA sequence: TGTGCTAGTGGTTTTGGGCATCTCGACGAGCAGTACTTC. The chain uses TRBV12-5 and TRBJ2-7; D uncertain. V was clipped by 3 bases and J by 5 bases, with 11 bases between them. Germline V gene data show CDR1 as LGHNT and CDR2 as FRNRAP. This CDR3 is built from 13 residues.

The chain carries TRBV19 and TRBJ2-7; 10 positions match TRBD2. The length of the CDR3 is 15 residues. Germline CDR1 and CDR2: LNHDA and SQIVND (reference sequence). The trim removed 3 bases at V and 3 bases at J, leaving 5 bases unmatched. CDR3 protein: CASSMTLAGVYEQYF. The CDR3 nucleotides are TGTGCCAGTAGTATGACCCTAGCGGGAGTCTACGAGCAGTACTTC.